Listed below are T cell receptor beta chains from one sample, sequenced in a study of blood T cell repertoires in COVID-19. Assay used: immunoSEQ multiplex PCR; TCRdb lists only in-frame clones, some missing. The sample holds around 100,000 clones, 80% to 90% seen once. The sequenced sample consisted of peripheral blood. These receptors came from a human donor with acute or convalescent COVID-19. The donor label of this sample is uncertain. The CDR3 runs from the conserved cysteine through the conserved F or W. D genes are given only for firm matches. Expanded clones get a size class; other rows say once, few or many, or leave the size out.

J: TRBJ1-2; V: TRBV6-5; size: -; D: -; DNA: TGTGCCAGCGGCCAGGGGATCGGCTACACCTTC; CDR3: CASGQGIGYTF
J: TRBJ1-1; V: TRBV9; size: few; D: -; DNA: TGTGCCAGCAGCGTAGGTGGACAGTGGAACACTGAAGCTTTCTTT; CDR3: CASSVGGQWNTEAFF
J: TRBJ2-1; V: TRBV4-2; size: -; D: TRBD2; DNA: TGTGCCAGCAAACGTGATACGGGGGGGCCCCAGAATGAGCAGTTCTTC; CDR3: CASKRDTGGPQNEQFF
J: TRBJ2-3; V: TRBV27; size: -; D: TRBD2; DNA: TGTGCCAGCAGTCATGGACTAGCTCGGCGAGGGGATACGCAGTATTTT; CDR3: CASSHGLARRGDTQYF
J: TRBJ1-1; V: TRBV15; size: -; D: -; DNA: TGTGCCACCAGCAGAGATCAGGGCCGAACTGAAGCTTTCTTT; CDR3: CATSRDQGRTEAFF
J: TRBJ2-1; V: TRBV19; size: -; D: TRBD2; DNA: TGTGCCAGTAGTATCGGACTAGCGGGGGCGTACAATGAGCAGTTCTTC; CDR3: CASSIGLAGAYNEQFF
J: TRBJ1-3; V: TRBV29-1; size: -; D: -; DNA: TGCAGCGTTGAAGCGGGGAACTCTGGAAACACCATATATTTT; CDR3: CSVEAGNSGNTIYF
J: TRBJ2-7; V: TRBV2; size: -; D: TRBD1; DNA: TGTGCCAGCAGTGAAGCCCAGGGGGTCGAGCAGTACTTC; CDR3: CASSEAQGVEQYF
J: TRBJ1-2; V: TRBV5-1; size: -; D: TRBD1; DNA: TGCGCCAGCAGCAGTACAGGGGATAACTATGGCTACACCTTC; CDR3: CASSSTGDNYGYTF
J: TRBJ1-2; V: TRBV28; size: -; D: TRBD1; DNA: TGTGCCAGCAGCGTGACAGGGAGACCCTCCTATGGCTACACCTTC; CDR3: CASSVTGRPSYGYTF
J: TRBJ2-1; V: TRBV6-5; size: -; D: -; DNA: TGTGCCAGCAGTTACTCGTGGGGGGGGCGTTACAATGAGCAGTTCTTC; CDR3: CASSYSWGGRYNEQFF
J: TRBJ2-7; V: TRBV4-1; size: -; D: -; DNA: TGCGCCAGCAGCCAAGATCTTACTAGTTTATCCTACGAGCAGTACTTC; CDR3: CASSQDLTSLSYEQYF
J: TRBJ2-5; V: TRBV7-2; size: -; D: TRBD2; DNA: TGTGCCAGCAGCATTCGGACTAGCCAAGAGACCCAGTACTTC; CDR3: CASSIRTSQETQYF
J: TRBJ2-7; V: TRBV6-5; size: -; D: TRBD1; DNA: TGTGCCAGCAGTCCGGGACAGACCTACGAGCAGTACTTC; CDR3: CASSPGQTYEQYF
J: TRBJ1-5; V: TRBV4-2; size: few; D: -; DNA: TGTGCCAGCAGCCAAGAAATTGCAGGCGGGGGGACGACCCAGCATTTT; CDR3: CASSQEIAGGGTTQHF
J: TRBJ2-3; V: TRBV5-4; size: -; D: -; DNA: TGTGCCAGCAGCTTGGAAGGGAGGAATACGCAGTATTTT; CDR3: CASSLEGRNTQYF
J: TRBJ2-5; V: TRBV11-3; size: -; D: TRBD1; DNA: TGTGCCAGCAGCTTAACAGGGGAAGAGACCCAGTACTTC; CDR3: CASSLTGEETQYF
J: TRBJ1-5; V: TRBV20-1; size: few; D: -; DNA: TGCAGTGCTAGTGGGCAGAATCAGCCCCAGCATTTT; CDR3: CSASGQNQPQHF
J: TRBJ2-5; V: TRBV3-1/TRBV3-2; size: -; D: -; DNA: TGTGCCAGCAGCCAAGATGTGTCCCGGGAGACCCAGTACTTC; CDR3: CASSQDVSRETQYF
J: TRBJ1-1; V: TRBV19; size: -; D: -; DNA: TGTGCCAGTAGTACCCACGGGGGGAGAATGGCTGAAGCTTTCTTT; CDR3: CASSTHGGRMAEAFF
J: TRBJ2-5; V: TRBV30; size: few; D: -; DNA: TGTGCCGGTCAGGGATTCCTGACCCAAGAGACCCAGTACTTC; CDR3: CAGQGFLTQETQYF
J: TRBJ2-7; V: TRBV9; size: -; D: -; DNA: TGTGCCAGCAGCGAGGCCGGGGAGCAGTACTTC; CDR3: CASSEAGEQYF
J: TRBJ1-1; V: TRBV5-6; size: -; D: TRBD1; DNA: TGTGCCAGCAGCCTGACAGGGGGCACTGAAGCTTTCTTT; CDR3: CASSLTGGTEAFF
J: TRBJ1-3; V: TRBV30; size: -; D: TRBD1; DNA: TGTGCCTGGAGTGCCTTCAGGGGGGACTCTGGAAACACCATATATTTT; CDR3: CAWSAFRGDSGNTIYF
J: TRBJ1-5; V: TRBV7-9; size: -; D: TRBD1; DNA: TGTGCCAGCAGCTGGGACAGCCGAAATCAGCCCCAGCATTTT; CDR3: CASSWDSRNQPQHF
J: TRBJ1-2; V: TRBV5-4; size: -; D: -; DNA: TGTGCCAGCAGCACCCCTAGTGGAGGGGTCTCCTATGGCTACACCTTC; CDR3: CASSTPSGGVSYGYTF
J: TRBJ1-4; V: TRBV19; size: -; D: -; DNA: TGTGCCAGTACCCCGGGGAGGGTAGGTGAAAAACTGTTTTTT; CDR3: CASTPGRVGEKLFF
J: TRBJ1-2; V: TRBV5-1; size: -; D: -; DNA: TGCGCCAGCAGCGATTCAGGGCGGTATGGCTACACCTTC; CDR3: CASSDSGRYGYTF
J: TRBJ2-5; V: TRBV5-1; size: once; D: -; DNA: TGCGCCAGCAGTCCGACAGGTGACGAAAAGACCCAGTACTTC; CDR3: CASSPTGDEKTQYF
J: TRBJ2-5; V: TRBV12-5; size: once; D: TRBD1; DNA: TGTGCTAGTGGTTTTCCTGCGACAGGGCAAGAGACCCAGTACTTC; CDR3: CASGFPATGQETQYF
J: TRBJ2-5; V: TRBV7-3; size: -; D: TRBD1; DNA: TGTGCCAGCAGCTTAAACGGGGCAGGGGGAGTTGAGACCCAGTACTTC; CDR3: CASSLNGAGGVETQYF
J: TRBJ1-5; V: TRBV5-8; size: -; D: -; DNA: TGTGCCAGCAGCTCCCCGCCCGGGGACAATCAGCCCCAGCATTTT; CDR3: CASSSPPGDNQPQHF
J: TRBJ1-4; V: TRBV28; size: -; D: TRBD1; DNA: TGTGCCAGCAACGACATACAGGGGCCCAATGAAAAACTGTTTTTT; CDR3: CASNDIQGPNEKLFF
J: TRBJ1-3; V: TRBV19; size: -; D: TRBD1; DNA: TGTGCCAGTACCTCAAGGGGGCTTTCTGGAAACACCATATATTTT; CDR3: CASTSRGLSGNTIYF
J: TRBJ2-7; V: TRBV6-5; size: -; D: -; DNA: TGTGCCAGCAGTTCCACCGACAGTTCCTACGAGCAGTACTTC; CDR3: CASSSTDSSYEQYF
J: TRBJ1-3; V: TRBV12-3/TRBV12-4; size: -; D: -; DNA: TGTGCCACCCGACTTAATCAGGGAAACACCATATATTTT; CDR3: CATRLNQGNTIYF
J: TRBJ1-1; V: TRBV5-5; size: once; D: -; DNA: TGTGCCAGCAGCCCCTTGAACACTGAAGCTTTCTTT; CDR3: CASSPLNTEAFF
J: TRBJ2-7; V: TRBV4-1; size: -; D: TRBD2; DNA: TGCGCCAGCAGCCAAGTTCTAGCGGGGGGAAGCTCCTACGAGCAGTACTTC; CDR3: CASSQVLAGGSSYEQYF
J: TRBJ1-4; V: TRBV9; size: once; D: -; DNA: TGTGCCAGCAGCGACGGTTCTAATGAAAAACTGTTTTTT; CDR3: CASSDGSNEKLFF
J: TRBJ1-6; V: TRBV2; size: -; D: -; DNA: TGTGCCAGCAGTGTCTCAGGCCAGGGTGGGTCACCCCTCCACTTT; CDR3: CASSVSGQGGSPLHF
J: TRBJ2-1; V: TRBV19; size: -; D: TRBD1; DNA: TGTGCCAGTAGTATAGGGGACAGGGGGCTCTACAATGAGCAGTTCTTC; CDR3: CASSIGDRGLYNEQFF
J: TRBJ2-5; V: TRBV18; size: -; D: -; DNA: TGTGCCAGCTCACCGGTCGCCAGCGCTCAAGAGACCCAGTACTTC; CDR3: CASSPVASAQETQYF